This T cell receptor beta chain was documented in a study of blood T cell repertoires in COVID-19. Between the trimmed V and J ends, which lost 2 bases and 7 bases, there was a span of 6 bases. Germline-derived CDR1 and CDR2 are MDHEN and SYDVKM. This CDR3 region has 12 residues. Assay: immunoSEQ multiplex PCR; the TCRdb copy retains only in-frame clones and omits some. The sample has roughly 210,000 clones; around 87% are singletons. This clonotype was sampled from a man in his thirties or forties in a cohort exposed to, infected with or recovered from COVID-19 (not recorded which). Source material: PBMCs or T cells enriched from blood (not recorded which). The chain carries TRBV28 and TRBJ2-1; D is uncertain. The CDR3 protein is CASSLAQNEQFF. Here the CDR3 DNA reads TGTGCCAGCAGTTTAGCACAGAATGAGCAGTTCTTC.